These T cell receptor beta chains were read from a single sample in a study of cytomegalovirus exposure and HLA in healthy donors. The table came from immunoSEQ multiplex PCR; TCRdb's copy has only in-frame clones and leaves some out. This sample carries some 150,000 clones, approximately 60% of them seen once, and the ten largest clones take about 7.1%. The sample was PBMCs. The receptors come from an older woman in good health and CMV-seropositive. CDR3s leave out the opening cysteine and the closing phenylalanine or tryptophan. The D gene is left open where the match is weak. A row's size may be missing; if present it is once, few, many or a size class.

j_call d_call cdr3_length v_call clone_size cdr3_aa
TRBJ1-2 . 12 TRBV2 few ASSEGWGREGYT
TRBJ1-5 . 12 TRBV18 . ASSLTGHNQPQH
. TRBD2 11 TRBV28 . ASSRGLAGEQY
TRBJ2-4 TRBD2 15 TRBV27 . ASSLSLPTSGSYIQY
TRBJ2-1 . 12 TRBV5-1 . ASSFELGYNEQF
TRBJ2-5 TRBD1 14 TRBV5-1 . ASSLLVGTAQETQY
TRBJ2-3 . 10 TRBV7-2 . ASSPTRDTQY
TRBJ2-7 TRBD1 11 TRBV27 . ASSSGQDYEQY
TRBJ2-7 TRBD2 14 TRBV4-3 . ASSQIAGGSTYEQY
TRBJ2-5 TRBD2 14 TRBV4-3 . ASSQGSGNTRGTQY
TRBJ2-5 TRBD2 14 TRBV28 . ASSLLGTSGKETQY
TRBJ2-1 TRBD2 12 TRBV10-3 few AIREPGGRNEQF
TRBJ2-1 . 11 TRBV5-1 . ASSFTGSGEQF
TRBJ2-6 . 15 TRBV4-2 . ASSQGAGTLGANVLT
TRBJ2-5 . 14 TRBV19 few ASSMTSAGRLETQY
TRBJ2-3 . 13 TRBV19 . ASSPVSPPGDTQY
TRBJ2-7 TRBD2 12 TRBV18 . ASSLAGGPVEQY
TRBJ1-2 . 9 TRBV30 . AGLNPGGYT
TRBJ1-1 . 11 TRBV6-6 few ASSSFQALEAF
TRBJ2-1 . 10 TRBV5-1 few ASSLRGYEQF
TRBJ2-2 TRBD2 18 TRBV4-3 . ASTRQVRLAGGPDTGELF
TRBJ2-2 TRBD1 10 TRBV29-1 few SGTVNTGELF
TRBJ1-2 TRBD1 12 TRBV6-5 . ASSYGQGVYGYT
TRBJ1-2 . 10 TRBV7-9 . ASSGELYGYT
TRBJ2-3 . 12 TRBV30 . AWSPTGMGHTQY
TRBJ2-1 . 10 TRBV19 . ASKGQGTEQF
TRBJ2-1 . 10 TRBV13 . ASSPLENEQF
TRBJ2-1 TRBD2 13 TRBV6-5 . ASSYGRARYNEQF
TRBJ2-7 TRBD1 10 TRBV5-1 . ASSLEQGGQY
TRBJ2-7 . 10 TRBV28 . ASSFGSYEQY
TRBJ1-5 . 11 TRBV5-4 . ASSLAGDQPQH
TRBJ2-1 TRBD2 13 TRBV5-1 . ASSLGRGGRAVEF
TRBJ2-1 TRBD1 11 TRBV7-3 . ASSPDRGDEQF
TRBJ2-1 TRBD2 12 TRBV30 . AWSVLAGYNEQF
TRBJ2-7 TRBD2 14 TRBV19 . AGSTYPGESGGEQY
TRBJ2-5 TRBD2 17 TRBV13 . ASSLIGGTSGRVRETQY
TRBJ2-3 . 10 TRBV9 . ASSVGGNTQY
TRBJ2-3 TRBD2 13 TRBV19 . ASSIRLAGTDTQY
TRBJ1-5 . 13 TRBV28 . ASSLWGQGNQPQH
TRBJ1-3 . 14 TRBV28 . ASSSPPDRSGNTIY
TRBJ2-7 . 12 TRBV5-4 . ASSPTRSSYEQY
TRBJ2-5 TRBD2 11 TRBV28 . ASRGTSQETQY
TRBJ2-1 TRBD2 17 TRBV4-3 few ASSHPRIAGRSSYNEQF
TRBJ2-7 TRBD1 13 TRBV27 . ASSWLGQGRYEQY
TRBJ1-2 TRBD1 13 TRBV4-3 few ASSQGTGRGYGYT
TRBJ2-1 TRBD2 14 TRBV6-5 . ASSYPPGTSGFKQF
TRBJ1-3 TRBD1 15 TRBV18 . ASSPGTGLISGNTIY
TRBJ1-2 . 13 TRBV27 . ASSLEAGFSYGYT
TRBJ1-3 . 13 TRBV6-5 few ASTGTGVDGNTIY
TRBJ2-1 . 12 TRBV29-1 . SVATSLRYNEQF
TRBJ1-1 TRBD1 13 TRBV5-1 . ASSLMGQGRTEAF